This T cell receptor beta chain was observed in a study of beta chain features in type 1 diabetes. Study observations and caveats: Type 1 diabetes patients had moderately but significantly shorter TCRB CDR3s in all four CD4+ subsets.

Every donor had blood drawn once into heparin, roughly 0.11 L on average. Naive, central memory, regulatory and stem cell-like memory cells within the CD4+ compartment were sorted using CD45RO/CCR7/CD25/CD127/CD95/CD27. Comments on this clone: No antigen is known for it.

The CDR3 is 18 residues long. Germline loops: CDR1 SGHRS, CDR2 YFSETQ. Between the trimmed V and J ends, which lost 0 bases and 1 base, there was a span of 19 bases. The sequenced template was cDNA made from the entire isolated RNA. Here immunoSEQ multiplex PCR was the method, and the copy in TCRdb shows in-frame clones only, minus some. The sample records 200,000 to 250,000 clones, more than 9% being singletons. The TCR comes from a woman in her late teens or twenties in good health. The sample taken for sequencing was naive CD4+ T cells from blood. The chain combines TRBV5-1 with TRBJ1-1; tentatively, D is TRBD1 (6 bases). The CDR3 sequence: CASSLDSRTGTRNTEAFF. CDR3 in DNA: TGCGCCAGCAGCTTGGACTCGCGTACCGGGACACGGAACACTGAAGCTTTCTTT.